The 29 T cell receptor beta chains in this list originate from one sample, sequenced in a study of blood T cell repertoires in COVID-19 (TCRdb year 2020). The library was made by the immunoSEQ multiplex PCR assay. TCRdb's version of the immuneACCESS table is confined to in-frame rearrangements and falls short of the full clone set. An unresolved V gene accounts for under half of the shortfall where checked; the remainder is of unknown origin. Present in this sample are 60,000 or so clones, 70% to 90% of which were seen just once. Around 5% of the sample comes from the top ten. The sequenced sample consisted of peripheral blood. These receptors all come from a man in his sixties with acute or convalescent COVID-19.

The gene calls are TRBV19 and TRBJ2-7; D possibly corresponds to TRBD1 (5 bases). The CDR3 is 15 residues long. The V end lost 2 bases, the J end lost 2 bases, and 13 bases lay between the germline ends. CDR1 and CDR2 from the germline V gene are LNHDA and SQIVND (reference sequence). In nucleotides, the CDR3 is TGTGCCAGTAGTATACGTCCAGGGATGACCTACGAGCAGTACTTC. Protein product: CASSIRPGMTYEQYF.

J is TRBJ1-2 and V is TRBV5-1; D not resolved. Trimming removed 0 bases from V and 8 bases from J, with 11 bases in between. CDR1 is SGHRS and CDR2 is YFSETQ in the germline V gene. This CDR3 comprises 13 residues. This CDR3 reads CASSLDGVGGYTF. CDR3 nucleotide sequence: TGCGCCAGCAGCTTGGACGGGGTTGGCGGCTACACCTTC.

The chain is built from TRBV6-5 and TRBJ1-5; 11 positions match TRBD1. The J segment lost 3 bases and the V segment lost 6 bases, leaving 4 bases of the junction unmatched. The CDR3 contains 15 residues. Germline lookup yields CDR1 MNHEY and CDR2 SVGAGI. DNA for the CDR3: TGTGCCAGCAGGGGGGACAGGGGGTACAATCAGCCCCAGCATTTT. This encodes CASRGDRGYNQPQHF.

The genes are TRBV15 and TRBJ2-7; D uncertain. This CDR3 comprises 13 residues. V was shortened by 6 bases and J by 3 bases, with 12 bases between the two germline ends. Looked up from germline, CDR1 is LNHNV and CDR2 is YYDKDF (reference sequence). Written as DNA, the CDR3 is TGTGCCACCAGTCCCGGGTTAAACTACGAGCAGTACTTC. Amino acids: CATSPGLNYEQYF.

The count of this clone is one. J is TRBJ1-5 and V is TRBV27; D remains ambiguous. This CDR3 comprises 16 residues. V was clipped by 4 bases and J by 0 bases, with 13 bases between them. Germline CDR1 and CDR2: MNHEY and SMNVEV (reference sequence). The CDR3 here is CASSSSYLYSNQPQHF. The CDR3, as DNA: TGTGCCAGCAGTTCTTCCTACCTTTATAGCAATCAGCCCCAGCATTTT.

V is TRBV5-1 and J is TRBJ2-7, with TRBD1 matching 8 bases. CDR1 and CDR2 (germline): SGHRS, YFSETQ. The CDR3 runs 14 residues. V shed 4 bases, J shed 7 bases, and the junction held 10 bases outside the gene matches. CDR3 in amino acids: CASSRQGPPGEQYF. DNA for the CDR3: TGCGCCAGCAGCCGACAGGGGCCCCCAGGAGAGCAGTACTTC.

This chain joins TRBV11-2 and TRBJ2-4; TRBD1 matches 7 bases. The germline V gene encodes CDR1 SGHAT and CDR2 FQNNGV. Trimming at V came to 8 bases and at J to 8 bases, leaving 12 bases not matched to a gene. The length of the CDR3 is 14 residues. The DNA for the CDR3 is TGTGCCAGCTCACAGGGGCCCCGTGAGGACATTCAGTACTTC. Its protein is CASSQGPREDIQYF.

The chain employs TRBV3-1 (or the pseudogene TRBV3-2) and TRBJ2-3, with D possibly matching TRBD2 (6 bases). Trimming stripped 5 bases from V and 1 base from J, with 13 bases between. The CDR3 extends over 15 amino acids. In germline, CDR1 is LGHDT, CDR2 YNNKEL (reference sequence). CDR3 in DNA: TGTGCCAGCAGCTATCGGGAGATCGGCACAGATACGCAGTATTTT. Translated, it gives CASSYREIGTDTQYF.

CDR3 DNA: TGTGCCACCAGTGTAAGACAGGGCGTCCAAGAGACCCAGTACTTC. Residues: CATSVRQGVQETQYF. The chain combines TRBV24-1 with TRBJ2-5; 7 bases map to TRBD1. CDR3 length equals 15 residues. Germline V lookup: CDR1 KGHDR, CDR2 SFDVKD. V gave up 5 bases and J gave up 1 base; unmatched junction bases: 6.

V is TRBV7-6 and J is TRBJ2-5; 10 bases map to TRBD2. Germline CDR1 reads SGHVS; CDR2 reads FNYEAQ. The CDR3 runs to 16 residues. Trimming removed 5 bases from V and 9 bases from J; junction bases left unmatched: 15. CDR3 sequence reads: CASSTRTSGGRWAQYF. The CDR3 DNA is TGTGCCAGCAGCACACGGACTAGCGGAGGCCGCTGGGCCCAGTACTTC. The full variable domain, in which reference TRBV7-6 and TRBJ2-5 provide the parts outside the CDR3, is GAGVSQSPRYKVTKRGQDVALRCDPISGHVSLYWYRQALGQGPEFLTYFNYEAQQDKSGLPNDRFSAERPEGSISTLTIQRTEQRDSAMYRCASSTRTSGGRWAQYFGPGTRLLVL.

This sequence joins TRBV6-6 and TRBJ2-1; D is undetermined. CDR1 MNHNY and CDR2 SVGAGI come from the germline V gene (reference sequence). Trimming removed 0 bases at V and 0 bases at J, with 6 bases between. The CDR3 is 15 amino acids. The CDR3 here is CASSYSAHSYNEQFF. CDR3 bases: TGTGCCAGCAGTTACTCGGCCCACTCCTACAATGAGCAGTTCTTC.

This clone appeared a few times. The CDR3 region has the DNA TGTGCCAGCAGCCCAGGGGGCGTGGGCTACACCTTC. It encodes CASSPGGVGYTF. The chain links TRBV28 to TRBJ1-2, with 8 bases that match TRBD1. V lost 6 bases to trimming and J lost 8 bases; unmatched junction nucleotides: 5. The CDR3 loop spans 12 amino acids. From germline, CDR1 is MDHEN and CDR2 SYDVKM.

The J gene is TRBJ2-5, the V gene TRBV3-1 (or the pseudogene TRBV3-2); the match to TRBD2 covers 7 bases. The CDR3 has 16 residues. V lost 3 bases to trimming and J lost 1 base; unmatched junction nucleotides: 8. Germline V CDR1 and CDR2: LGHDT, YNNKEL (reference sequence). The CDR3 DNA follows: TGTGCCAGCAGCCAGTTTGGACTAGAGGGCCAAGAGACCCAGTACTTC. It yields the protein CASSQFGLEGQETQYF.

This chain uses TRBV7-9 with TRBJ2-3; tentatively, D is TRBD2 (5 bases). Per the germline V gene, CDR1 is SEHNR and CDR2 is FQNEAQ (reference sequence). The CDR3 has 14 amino acids. Trimming cost V 5 bases and J 4 bases, with 13 bases left between them. The CDR3 reads CASSTIGVPDTQYF. The CDR3 DNA follows: TGTGCCAGCAGCACCATCGGGGTCCCAGATACGCAGTATTTT.

The gene calls are TRBV28 and TRBJ1-4; TRBD1 might be the D (5 bases). CDR3 length equals 14 residues. Germline V gene sequence: CDR1 MDHEN, CDR2 SYDVKM. V was pared by 6 bases and J by 6 bases, with 14 bases between. CDR3 coding DNA: TGTGCCAGCAGACTGCCCGGAGGGGATGAAAAACTGTTTTTT. Translation gives CASRLPGGDEKLFF.

Only a few counts were recorded for this clone. V usage is TRBV2 and J usage is TRBJ2-7; D is ambiguous. Germline V lookup: CDR1 SNHLY, CDR2 FYNNEI. The CDR3 runs 13 residues. V lost 0 bases to trimming and J lost 3 bases, with 6 bases between them. CDR3 region: CASSEAGRYEQYF. CDR3 nucleotides: TGTGCCAGCAGTGAAGCGGGCCGCTACGAGCAGTACTTC.

The chain carries TRBV15 and TRBJ1-3, with unresolved D. The CDR3 runs to 15 residues. Germline V gene lookup returns CDR1 LNHNV and CDR2 YYDKDF (reference sequence). Trimming took off 0 bases at V and 7 bases at J, with 13 bases between the two ends. The DNA for the CDR3 is TGTGCCACCAGCAGAGATACTTCCCGCAGGAACACCATATATTTT. This gives the protein CATSRDTSRRNTIYF. The variable domain in full, with the rest retrieved from reference TRBV15 and TRBJ1-3, is DAMVIQNPRYQVTQFGKPVTLSCSQTLNHNVMYWYQQKSSQAPKLLFHYYDKDFNNEADTPDNFQSRRPNTSFCFLDIRSPGLGDTAMYLCATSRDTSRRNTIYFGEGSWLTVV.

The V call is TRBV4-1, the J call TRBJ2-1; 7 positions match TRBD2. The length of the CDR3 is 16 residues. Germline V lookup: CDR1 MGHRA, CDR2 YSYEKL. J lost 6 bases, V lost 4 bases, and 12 bases had no gene match. The chain's CDR3 is CASSPRSSGLLNEQFF. DNA of the CDR3: TGCGCCAGCAGCCCCAGGAGTAGCGGGTTACTCAATGAGCAGTTCTTC.

CDR3 nucleotide sequence: TGTGCCAGCAGCGGTAGCGGTTCCCGCGGGTCAGATACGCAGTATTTT. Translating gives CASSGSGSRGSDTQYF. The rearrangement links TRBV5-4 to TRBJ2-3; maybe TRBD2 (6 bases). CDR1 and CDR2 (germline): SGHNT, YYREEE (reference sequence). V lost 4 bases and J 4 bases, leaving 19 bases between the germline ends. This CDR3 has 16 amino acids.

This chain connects TRBV5-4 to TRBJ2-5, with 12 bases lining up with TRBD1. This CDR3 contains 15 residues. After removal of 4 bases from V and 4 bases from J, the junction contained 5 bases not matched to a gene. The germline V gene encodes CDR1 SGHNT and CDR2 YYREEE (reference sequence). CDR3 sequence: CASSQGQGARETQYF. In DNA form, the CDR3 reads TGTGCCAGCAGCCAGGGACAGGGGGCGCGAGAGACCCAGTACTTC.

This clone was observed a single time. The V and J genes are TRBV11-2 and TRBJ2-1; no clear D gene. The V and J ends lost 1 base and 7 bases respectively, with 8 bases between them. The CDR3 is 13 amino acids. CDR1 is SGHAT, CDR2 FQNNGV, per germline. CDR3 amino acids: CASSLGPWNEQFF. DNA of the CDR3: TGTGCCAGCAGCTTAGGGCCTTGGAATGAGCAGTTCTTC.

This clone was recorded a few times. The chain employs TRBV2 and TRBJ1-3, with 7 bases identical to TRBD1. Germline CDR1 SNHLY, CDR2 FYNNEI. This CDR3 has 15 residues. With V trimmed by 6 bases and J by 4 bases, 9 bases remained unmatched. The CDR3 sequence: CASRPGTASGNTIYF. CDR3 DNA sequence: TGTGCCAGCAGGCCAGGGACAGCCTCAGGAAACACCATATATTTT.

V usage is TRBV29-1 and J usage is TRBJ1-2; 7 bases line up with TRBD1. CDR3 size: 13 residues. In germline, CDR1 is SQVTM, CDR2 ANQGSEA. After removal of 7 bases from V and 2 bases from J, the junction contained 7 bases not matched to a gene. In DNA form, the CDR3 reads TGCAGCGGGGCTAACAGGGGAAACTATGGCTACACCTTC. This sequence encodes CSGANRGNYGYTF.

The rearrangement uses TRBV30 and TRBJ1-2; TRBD1 matches at 8 bases. After removal of 5 bases from V and 0 bases from J, the junction contained 5 bases not matched to a gene. CDR1 and CDR2 (germline): GTSNPN, SVGIG (reference sequence). This CDR3 is 14 amino acids long. The CDR3 loop is CAWSRDRTNYGYTF. DNA for the CDR3: TGTGCCTGGTCCCGGGACAGGACTAACTATGGCTACACCTTC.

This rearrangement joins TRBV28 to TRBJ2-1; 11 bases are shared with TRBD2. Germline lookup yields CDR1 MDHEN and CDR2 SYDVKM. The CDR3 runs 19 residues. V dropped 3 bases and J dropped 0; count of bases not matched to a gene: 10. CDR3 bases: TGTGCCAGCAGTTTCCCCCGGACTAGCGGGTCCCTCTCCTACAATGAGCAGTTCTTC. Translating gives CASSFPRTSGSLSYNEQFF.

V is TRBV11-2 and J is TRBJ1-2; the D gene is possibly TRBD1 (5 bases). The V end lost 0 bases, the J end lost 8 bases, and 22 bases lay between the germline ends. Germline lookup yields CDR1 SGHAT and CDR2 FQNNGV. This CDR3 comprises 17 residues. CDR3 DNA sequence: TGTGCCAGCAGCTTAGACCCCGAAGAGGGGAGGTTCTCGGGCTACACCTTC. Its translation: CASSLDPEEGRFSGYTF.

This chain joins TRBV27 and TRBJ1-6; D gene unclear. The CDR3 length is 13 residues. Trimming pared 5 bases from V and 8 bases from J, leaving 10 bases between. Germline V gives CDR1 MNHEY, CDR2 SMNVEV (reference sequence). The CDR3 protein is CASSQTDYSPLHF. The CDR3 coding sequence is TGTGCCAGCAGTCAAACGGACTATTCACCCCTCCACTTT.

In its sample, this clone was seen once. This rearrangement joins TRBV5-1 to TRBJ1-2, with D uncertain. V was shortened by 0 bases and J by 6 bases, with 12 bases between the two germline ends. The CDR3 is made up of 14 amino acids. Germline V gene data show CDR1 as SGHRS and CDR2 as YFSETQ. CDR3 sequence (DNA): TGCGCCAGCAGCTTGGGTTCGGGGATCGATGGCTACACCTTC. Translated, it gives CASSLGSGIDGYTF.

V is TRBV15 and J is TRBJ2-5; no reliable D call. Trimming took off 0 bases at V and 9 bases at J, with 8 bases between the two ends. The CDR3 sequence is 12 residues long. Germline CDR1 LNHNV, CDR2 YYDKDF (reference sequence). CDR3 coding DNA: TGTGCCACCAGCAGAGACTCCCCGGCCCAGTACTTC. This sequence encodes CATSRDSPAQYF.